Below are 28 T cell receptor beta chains sequenced from a single sample in a study of cytomegalovirus exposure and HLA in healthy donors. The PCR employed 60 Vbeta primers together with 13 Jbeta primers. Libraries were prepared by immunoSEQ multiplex PCR; TCRdb keeps only in-frame clonotypes and omits some of them. Of fewer than 150,000 clones detected, around four fifths appear once; the ten largest clones hold 4.8%. The specimen was PBMCs. The receptor set was obtained from a man in his thirties or forties in good health.

This rearrangement joins TRBV11-3 to TRBJ2-7; TRBD2 agrees at 8 bases. V lost 1 base and J lost 0; bases outside the gene matches: 5. Per the germline V gene, CDR1 is SGHNT and CDR2 is YENEEA. The length of the CDR3 is 16 residues. DNA of the CDR3: TGTGCCAGCAGCTTAGGTCCAGCGGGAGCCTCCTACGAGCAGTACTTC. Its translation: CASSLGPAGASYEQYF. Full variable domain (outside the CDR3, taken from reference TRBV11-3 and TRBJ2-7): EAGVVQSPRYKIIEKKQPVAFWCNPISGHNTLYWYLQNLGQGPELLIRYENEEAVDDSQLPKDRFSAERLKGVDSTLKIQPAELGDSAVYLCASSLGPAGASYEQYFGPGTRLTVT.

This clone appeared a few times. V usage is TRBV4-2 and J usage is TRBJ2-1; weak D call: TRBD1 (5 bases). Germline V lookup: CDR1 LGHNA, CDR2 YNFKEQ. V was pared by 1 base and J by 5 bases, with 12 bases between. The CDR3 has 15 residues. The CDR3 protein is CASSQANGAHNEQFF. In nucleotides, the CDR3 is TGTGCCAGCAGCCAAGCCAATGGGGCCCACAATGAGCAGTTCTTC.

The genes are TRBV27 and TRBJ2-7; 7 bases are shared with TRBD2. This CDR3 is built from 13 residues. The germline gives CDR1 MNHEY, CDR2 SMNVEV (reference sequence). V lost 5 bases to trimming and J lost 2 bases; unmatched junction nucleotides: 3. CDR3 protein: CASSPGLAYEQYF. CDR3 coding DNA: TGTGCCAGCAGTCCCGGACTAGCCTACGAGCAGTACTTC.

The chain carries TRBV18 and TRBJ2-7; perhaps TRBD2 as D (6 bases). This CDR3 comprises 15 residues. Trimming pared 8 bases from V and 5 bases from J, leaving 22 bases between. Per the germline V gene, CDR1 is KGHSH and CDR2 is LQKENI. CDR3 coding DNA: TGTGCCAGCCGTAGGGACGGGAGCGAGAGAAACGAGCAGTACTTC. Translated: CASRRDGSERNEQYF.

J is TRBJ2-7 and V is TRBV9; D might be TRBD1 (5 bases). The CDR3 loop spans 16 amino acids. The V gene lost 0 bases and the J gene lost 2 bases, with 15 bases spanning the gap. The V gene's germline CDR1 is SGDLS and CDR2 YYNGEE. CDR3 in DNA: TGTGCCAGCAGCGTAGCAGATTCGGTAGGGGCCTACGAGCAGTACTTC. It encodes CASSVADSVGAYEQYF.

Details on this clone: A read error may produce the germline difference seen at one junction end. J is TRBJ1-2 and V is TRBV7-9; 10 bases line up with TRBD1. The length of the CDR3 is 15 residues. Germline V lookup: CDR1 SEHNR, CDR2 FQNEAQ (reference sequence). The CDR3, as DNA: TGTTCCAGCAGCGAACCGGGACAGGGGTTACATGGCTACACCTTC. Its protein product is CSSSEPGQGLHGYTF.

The chain recombines TRBV5-1 with TRBJ2-1; TRBD2 agrees at 14 bases. The length of the CDR3 is 19 residues. The trim removed 4 bases at V and 9 bases at J, leaving 18 bases unmatched. CDR1 is SGHRS and CDR2 is YFSETQ in the germline V gene. CDR3 sequence (DNA): TGCGCCAGCAGCCCAAGGGGGTTGACTAGCGGGAGGGCCATGCGTGAGCAGTTCTTC. Amino acid sequence: CASSPRGLTSGRAMREQFF.

The CDR3 loop reads CASSIDAQGTRGQYF. In DNA, the CDR3 is TGTGCCAGTAGTATAGACGCACAGGGGACTCGGGGGCAGTACTTC. This chain connects TRBV19 to TRBJ2-5; D possibly corresponds to TRBD1 (7 bases). Trimming left V 0 bases short and J 11 bases short, with 19 bases between. This CDR3 has 15 amino acids. CDR1 is LNHDA, CDR2 SQIVND, per germline (reference sequence). The whole variable domain, filled in from reference TRBV19 and TRBJ2-5, reads DGGITQSPKYLFRKEGQNVTLSCEQNLNHDAMYWYRQDPGQGLRLIYYSQIVNDFQKGDIAEGYSVSREKKESFPLTVTSAQKNPTAFYLCASSIDAQGTRGQYFGPGTRLLVL.

The chain recombines TRBV27 with TRBJ2-5, with a weak D call TRBD1 (5 bases). The CDR3 is 15 residues long. CDR1 and CDR2 (germline): MNHEY, SMNVEV (reference sequence). Trimming pared 7 bases from V and 2 bases from J, leaving 17 bases between. CDR3 DNA: TGTGCCAGCAAATTTAGGGGTGCGAGGCAAGAGACCCAGTACTTC. It translates to CASKFRGARQETQYF.

V usage is TRBV7-3 and J usage is TRBJ2-7, with 11 positions matching TRBD2. Germline V gene sequence: CDR1 SGHTA, CDR2 FQGTGA. The length of the CDR3 is 15 residues. The trim removed 5 bases at V and 3 bases at J, leaving 6 bases unmatched. The CDR3 loop is CASSPGTSGSYEQYF. CDR3 DNA: TGTGCCAGCAGCCCCGGGACTAGCGGAAGCTACGAGCAGTACTTC.

The sample holds a few counts of this clone. This chain joins TRBV7-9 and TRBJ2-5, with TRBD2 matching 7 bases. V lost 5 bases and J lost 7; bases outside the gene matches: 10. The CDR3 runs 14 residues. Germline CDR1 reads SEHNR; CDR2 reads FQNEAQ (reference sequence). The CDR3 nucleotides are TGTGCCAGCAGCCCACTGGGCGGGAGTGGGACCCAGTACTTC. Its translation: CASSPLGGSGTQYF.

The chain links TRBV4-1 to TRBJ1-1; D possibly corresponds to TRBD1 (5 bases). The CDR3 covers 17 residues. Trimming took 0 bases from V and 1 from J, leaving 15 bases between them. Germline V gene sequence: CDR1 MGHRA, CDR2 YSYEKL. The chain's CDR3 is CASSQDQGARPNTEAFF. Written as DNA, the CDR3 is TGCGCCAGCAGCCAAGATCAAGGGGCGAGACCGAACACTGAAGCTTTCTTT.

V and J are TRBV30 and TRBJ2-1; a possible D gene is TRBD1 (5 bases). The CDR3 totals 13 residues. Germline CDR1 is GTSNPN and CDR2 is SVGIG (reference sequence). V dropped 1 base and J dropped 6 bases, with 10 bases sitting between them. The CDR3 nucleotides read TGTGCCTGGAGTGGACCCCAGGGCAATGAGCAGTTCTTC. This sequence encodes CAWSGPQGNEQFF.

The V and J genes are TRBV19 and TRBJ2-7, with 10 bases lining up with TRBD2. This CDR3 contains 14 residues. Germline CDR1 reads LNHDA; CDR2 reads SQIVND (reference sequence). The ends lost 6 bases at V and 4 bases at J; junction bases unmatched: 6. The CDR3 is CASSLLAGPYEQYF. The CDR3, as DNA: TGTGCCAGTAGCCTACTAGCGGGGCCATACGAGCAGTACTTC. Full variable domain (outside the CDR3, taken from reference TRBV19 and TRBJ2-7): DGGITQSPKYLFRKEGQNVTLSCEQNLNHDAMYWYRQDPGQGLRLIYYSQIVNDFQKGDIAEGYSVSREKKESFPLTVTSAQKNPTAFYLCASSLLAGPYEQYFGPGTRLTVT.

This clone occurred once. The rearrangement uses TRBV28 and TRBJ2-7, with TRBD2 matching over 7 bases. This CDR3 has 11 amino acids. The V gene's germline CDR1 is MDHEN and CDR2 SYDVKM. Losses at the gene ends were 3 bases for V and 7 bases for J; bases not matched to a gene: 0. The CDR3 loop is CASSLGGEQYF. The CDR3, as DNA: TGTGCCAGCAGTTTGGGAGGGGAGCAGTACTTC.

The CDR3 sequence is CASSQDPGGTYYEQYF. CDR3 nucleotide sequence: TGCGCCAGCAGCCAAGACCCGGGAGGGACCTACTACGAGCAGTACTTC. The chain recombines TRBV4-3 with TRBJ2-7; TRBD2 aligns across 8 bases. There are 16 residues in the CDR3. V was pared by 0 bases and J by 3 bases, with 7 bases of the junction left unmatched. The germline V gene encodes CDR1 LGHNA and CDR2 YSLEER.

The chain joins TRBV6-1 to TRBJ1-6, with D unresolved. The CDR3 extends over 13 amino acids. From germline, CDR1 is MNHNS and CDR2 SASEGT. Trimming left V 7 bases short and J 6 bases short, with 10 bases between. DNA of the CDR3: TGTGCCAGCACGGTGGGAGGTAATTCACCCCTCCACTTT. Translation gives CASTVGGNSPLHF.

The V and J genes are TRBV4-1 and TRBJ2-5, with D perhaps matching TRBD2 (6 bases). TRBJ2-7 matches the DNA end more closely, so the J call is doubtful. CDR1 and CDR2 (germline): MGHRA, YSYEKL. The CDR3 spans 17 residues. The CDR3 is CASSQGGLAANSYEQYF. The CDR3 DNA follows: TGCGCCAGCAGCCAAGGAGGGTTAGCGGCGAACTCCTACGAGCAGTACTTC.

For the CDR3, the DNA is TGTGCCAGCCCCCCGGGAGGGAGGGCCATCACCGGGGAGCTGTTTTTT. It encodes CASPPGGRAITGELFF. The chain employs TRBV11-2 and TRBJ2-2; TRBD2 agrees at 8 bases. The CDR3 runs to 16 residues. The trim removed 8 bases at V and 4 bases at J, leaving 12 bases unmatched. In germline, CDR1 is SGHAT, CDR2 FQNNGV.

The chain employs TRBV19 and TRBJ1-2, with D possibly TRBD1 on 6 matching bases. CDR1 and CDR2 (germline): LNHDA, SQIVND (reference sequence). Trimming cost V 10 bases and J 4 bases, with 19 bases left between them. This CDR3 contains 14 residues. The CDR3, as DNA: TGTGCCACCACCCCAGGGGAAAGGGGCTATGGCTACACCTTC. Protein: CATTPGERGYGYTF.

This clone came up once. The gene calls are TRBV19 and TRBJ2-7; 7 bases line up with TRBD1. CDR1 and CDR2 (germline): LNHDA, SQIVND (reference sequence). This CDR3 region has 14 residues. The trim removed 10 bases at V and 2 bases at J, leaving 11 bases unmatched. CDR3 in amino acids: CATGVAGGAYEQYF. The CDR3, as DNA: TGTGCCACCGGGGTGGCAGGGGGAGCCTACGAGCAGTACTTC.

The chain combines TRBV10-2 with TRBJ2-5, with 10 bases aligning to TRBD2. The CDR3 loop spans 13 amino acids. J lost 5 bases, V lost 9 bases, and 6 bases had no gene match. Germline CDR1 reads WSHSY; CDR2 reads SAAADI. Written as DNA, the CDR3 is TGCGCCAGTAGCGGGAGGCTGGGGGAGACCCAGTACTTC. Amino acids: CASSGRLGETQYF.

The sample holds a few counts of this clone. J is TRBJ1-2 and V is TRBV28, with TRBD1 identical over 8 bases. CDR1 MDHEN and CDR2 SYDVKM come from the germline V gene. CDR3 length equals 16 residues. V dropped 4 bases and J dropped 3; count of bases not matched to a gene: 10. The CDR3 reads CASSSRQGRQDYGYTF. The CDR3, as DNA: TGTGCCAGCAGTTCGAGACAGGGGCGGCAAGACTATGGCTACACCTTC.

The CDR3 region has the DNA TGTGCCAGCAGTGAGGGTGGGACACAGCATCAGCCCCAGCATTTT. Translated, it gives CASSEGGTQHQPQHF. The rearrangement links TRBV6-1 to TRBJ1-5, with a possible D match to TRBD1 (6 bases). Germline V gene sequence: CDR1 MNHNS, CDR2 SASEGT. The CDR3 has 15 amino acids. Trimming left V 3 bases short and J 5 bases short, with 14 bases between.

The chain links TRBV7-3 to TRBJ2-1, with 15 bases matching TRBD2. The CDR3 consists of 14 residues. Germline lookup yields CDR1 SGHTA and CDR2 FQGTGA. Germline trimming cut 5 bases from V and 12 bases from J; bases unmatched to any gene: 5. The DNA of the CDR3 is TGTGCCAGCAGCGCGGGACTAGCGGGAGGACTGCAGTTCTTC. Amino acid sequence: CASSAGLAGGLQFF. The full variable domain, rest sourced from reference TRBV7-3 and TRBJ2-1, is GAGVSQTPSNKVTEKGKYVELRCDPISGHTALYWYRQSLGQGPEFLIYFQGTGAADDSGLPNDRFFAVRPEGSVSTLKIQRTERGDSAVYLCASSAGLAGGLQFFGPGTRLTVL.

The V and J genes are TRBV5-1 and TRBJ1-2; 8 bases align to TRBD1. This CDR3 has 16 amino acids. The trim removed 0 bases at V and 7 bases at J, leaving 11 bases unmatched. CDR1 is SGHRS and CDR2 is YFSETQ in the germline V gene. The CDR3 region is CASSLGSAGGASGYTF. CDR3 coding DNA: TGCGCCAGCAGCTTGGGGTCGGCAGGGGGCGCCTCTGGCTACACCTTC.

The chain links TRBV19 to TRBJ1-1; a weak D match, TRBD1 (6 bases). Germline V CDR1 and CDR2: LNHDA, SQIVND (reference sequence). V was cut by 3 bases and J by 1 base, with 12 bases left in between. CDR3 length: 15 residues. The CDR3 sequence is CASSMTGGQNTEAFF. DNA for the CDR3: TGTGCCAGTAGTATGACGGGGGGCCAGAACACTGAAGCTTTCTTT.

With regard to this clone: Compared with germline, one end of the junction differs, possibly owing to a read error. V and J are TRBV7-9 and TRBJ2-7; TRBD1 matches 7 bases. There are 13 residues in the CDR3. Germline-derived CDR1 and CDR2 are SEHNR and FQNEAQ (reference sequence). CDR3 protein: CSSSEDRAYEQYF. Written as DNA, the CDR3 is TGTTCCAGCAGCGAAGACAGGGCCTACGAGCAGTACTTC.